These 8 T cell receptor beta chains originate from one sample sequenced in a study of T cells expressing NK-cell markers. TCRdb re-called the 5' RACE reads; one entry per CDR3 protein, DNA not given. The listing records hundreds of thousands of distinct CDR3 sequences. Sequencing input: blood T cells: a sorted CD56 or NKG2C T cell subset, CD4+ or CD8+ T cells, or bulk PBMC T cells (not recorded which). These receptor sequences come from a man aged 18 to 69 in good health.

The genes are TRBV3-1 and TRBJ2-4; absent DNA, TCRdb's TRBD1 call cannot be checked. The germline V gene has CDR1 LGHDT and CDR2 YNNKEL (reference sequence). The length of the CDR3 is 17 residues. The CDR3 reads CASSERPFRDRGNIQYF.

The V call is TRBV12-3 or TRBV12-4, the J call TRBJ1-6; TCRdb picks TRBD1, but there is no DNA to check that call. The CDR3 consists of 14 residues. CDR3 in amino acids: CASRGGTYNSPLHF.

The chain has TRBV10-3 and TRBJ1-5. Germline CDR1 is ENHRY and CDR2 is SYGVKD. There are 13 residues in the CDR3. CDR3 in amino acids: CAISVSINQPQHF.

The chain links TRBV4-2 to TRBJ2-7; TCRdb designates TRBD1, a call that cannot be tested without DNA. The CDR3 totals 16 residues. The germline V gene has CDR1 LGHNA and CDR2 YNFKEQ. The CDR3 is CASSQEPGGAAYEQYF.

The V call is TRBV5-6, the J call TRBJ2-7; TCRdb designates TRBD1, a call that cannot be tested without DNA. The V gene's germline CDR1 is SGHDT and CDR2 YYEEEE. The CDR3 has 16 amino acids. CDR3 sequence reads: CASSFLSGTDSYEQYF.

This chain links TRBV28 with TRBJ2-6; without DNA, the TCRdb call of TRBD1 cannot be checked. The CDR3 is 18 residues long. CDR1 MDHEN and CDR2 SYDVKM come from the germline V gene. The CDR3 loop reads CASSRPGQGAPGANVLTF.

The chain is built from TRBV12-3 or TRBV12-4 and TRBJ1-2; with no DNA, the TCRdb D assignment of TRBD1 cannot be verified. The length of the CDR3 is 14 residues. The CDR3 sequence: CASSRTGAVFSYTF.

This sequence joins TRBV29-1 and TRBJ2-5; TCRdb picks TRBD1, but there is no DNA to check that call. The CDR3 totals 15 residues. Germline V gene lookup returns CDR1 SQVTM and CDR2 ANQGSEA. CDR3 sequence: CSVEPSTGGEETQYF.